The T cell receptor beta chain under discussion was sequenced for a study of neoadjuvant anti-PD-1 for oral cavity cancer. V was trimmed by 2 bases and J by 7 bases, leaving 9 bases between them. Germline CDR1 and CDR2: SEHNR and FQNEAQ (reference sequence). The CDR3 totals 14 residues. Some clones are missing from TCRdb's copy, which holds only in-frame ones; the method was immunoSEQ multiplex PCR. This sample carries approximately 13,000 clones, about 70% of them seen once, and the ten largest clones take approximately 2.2%. This clone was found a few times. The TCR originated in a person aged 40-85 years with oral cavity squamous cell carcinoma. This specimen was PBMCs, taken before nivolumab (anti-PD-1) treatment. The rearrangement uses TRBV7-9 and TRBJ1-6; tentatively, D is TRBD1 (6 bases). As DNA, the CDR3 is TGTGCCAGCAGCTTACAAGGGGGGAATTCACCCCTCCACTTT. It translates to CASSLQGGNSPLHF.